This T cell receptor beta chain is drawn from a study of blood T cell repertoires in COVID-19. Whole-study context: The United States, Italy and Spain provided the acute and convalescent COVID-19 samples. T cells, B-cell-depleted T cells, or PBMCs supplied cDNA or gDNA.

The repertoire was sequenced with immunoSEQ multiplex PCR; TCRdb's copy has only in-frame clones and lacks some. The profile shows 200,000 to 250,000 clones, roughly 86% of them singletons. The origin of this receptor is a woman aged 60 to 75 with acute or convalescent COVID-19. The specimen was peripheral blood.

The DNA for the CDR3 is TGTGCCAGCAGGACAGACCACGGGACAGGGTTCTACACCTTC. Its protein product is CASRTDHGTGFYTF. The chain recombines TRBV6-5 with TRBJ1-2, with TRBD1 matching over 9 bases. Germline V lookup: CDR1 MNHEY, CDR2 SVGAGI. The CDR3 sequence is 14 residues long. The V gene end was trimmed by 6 bases and the J gene end by 10 bases; junction bases not matched to a gene: 12.